This T cell receptor (beta chain) originates from a study of T-cell memory formation after mild COVID-19. TCRdb reanalysed the 5' RACE reads using MiXCR and keeps one entry per CDR3 protein. The table records about 310,000 distinct CDR3 sequences, around 15% of them present only once. The CDR3 spans 14 residues. Germline CDR1 LNHDA, CDR2 SQIVND (reference sequence). V was cut by 5 bases and J by 6 bases, with 17 bases left in between. The material sequenced was PBMCs or a T cell subset sorted from them (not recorded which). The receptor was derived from a man aged 18 to 30 who had mild COVID-19 (a few samples of this study predate the infection). Cell type and time point are not known. The chain recombines TRBV19 with TRBJ2-7; the D gene is possibly TRBD2 (5 bases). CDR3 sequence (DNA): TGTGCCAGTAGTGACGGGGTGATTCCGGGCGAGCAGTACTTC. Translation gives CASSDGVIPGEQYF.